The 2 T cell receptor beta chains given below trace back to one sample, sequenced in a study of vaccination effects on CD4 cells after COVID-19. The authors isolated CD4+ T cells after approximately 9 days of culture. The protocol was immunoSEQ multiplex PCR, while the TCRdb copy is restricted to in-frame clones and leaves out a portion. The table records about 39,000 clones, 82% of them present only once. No antigens are known for them. The material was CD4+ T cells from PBMCs cultured without peptide, obtained before COVID-19 vaccination. These receptors originate from a human donor who received a COVID-19 vaccine.

This sequence joins TRBV7-9 and TRBJ1-3; 8 nucleotides line up with TRBD1. V shed 6 bases, J shed 4 bases, and the junction held 8 bases outside the gene matches. The CDR3 extends over 15 amino acids. Germline lookup yields CDR1 SEHNR and CDR2 FQNEAQ (reference sequence). The CDR3, as DNA: TGTGCCAGCAGTCCCCAGGGGGCTCAGGGAAACACCATATATTTT. It yields the protein CASSPQGAQGNTIYF.

This chain uses TRBV6-5 with TRBJ2-6; perhaps TRBD2 as D (6 bases). The CDR3 is 15 amino acids. V lost 7 bases and J lost 0, with 10 bases in between. Germline CDR1 MNHEY, CDR2 SVGAGI. CDR3 sequence: CASTEGYSGANVLTF. The DNA for the CDR3 is TGTGCCAGCACGGAGGGATACTCTGGGGCCAACGTCCTGACTTTC.